The rows below give T cell receptor beta chains drawn from one sample of a study of cytomegalovirus exposure and HLA in healthy donors. Repertoires were generated with immunoSEQ multiplex PCR, while TCRdb's copy carries only in-frame clones and drops some. The top ten clones hold approximately 6.8% of a sample with 60,000 to 75,000 clones, 95% of them seen once. Sequenced sample: PBMCs. These receptors all stem from a woman aged 18-29 years in good health and CMV-seropositive. Both conserved end residues are part of each CDR3. A D gene is named only where the DNA matches it firmly. Clone size is shown for a subset of rows, as once, few, many or a class of expanded clone.

D	size	V	length	J	CDR3	DNA
TRBD2	NA	TRBV7-9	15	TRBJ2-7	CASSDSGTRPYEQYF	TGTGCCAGCAGCGATTCCGGGACTAGACCTTACGAGCAGTACTTC
NA	NA	TRBV21-1	15	TRBJ1-5	CASSKGTGRAQPQHF	TGTGCCAGCAGCAAAGGTACAGGGCGGGCCCAGCCCCAGCATTTT
TRBD2	few	TRBV5-1	15	TRBJ2-2	CASSFGRGRTGELFF	TGCGCCAGCAGCTTTGGGAGGGGAAGGACCGGGGAGCTGTTTTTT
TRBD1	once	TRBV7-7	13	TRBJ2-7	CASSPGGSHEQYF	TGTGCTAGCTCTCCAGGGGGCTCCCACGAGCAGTACTTC
TRBD1	NA	TRBV11-2	16	TRBJ2-2	CASTSLRGPSTGELFF	TGTGCCAGCACCTCGCTCAGGGGGCCGAGTACCGGGGAGCTGTTTTTT
TRBD2	few	TRBV25-1	17	TRBJ2-2	CASSEYRGGANTGELFF	TGTGCCAGCAGTGAATATCGGGGGGGCGCGAACACCGGGGAGCTGTTTTTT
TRBD2	NA	TRBV11-2	14	TRBJ2-1	CASRVSGGGNEQFF	TGTGCCAGCAGGGTGAGCGGGGGCGGAAATGAGCAGTTCTTC
NA	NA	TRBV7-2	13	TRBJ2-5	CASSSQGQETQYF	TGTGCCAGCAGCTCACAGGGACAAGAGACCCAGTACTTC
NA	once	TRBV10-3	13	TRBJ2-2	CAIKEVAGGELFF	TGTGCCATCAAAGAGGTTGCGGGCGGGGAGCTGTTTTTT
NA	NA	TRBV4-1	17	TRBJ1-1	CASSQVTGGVMNTEAFF	TGCGCCAGCAGCCAAGTTACTGGGGGGGTTATGAACACTGAAGCTTTCTTT
TRBD2	NA	TRBV4-2	17	TRBJ2-1	CASSLLPSGTSYNEQFF	TGTGCCAGCAGCCTACTCCCGAGCGGGACCTCCTACAATGAGCAGTTCTTC
NA	NA	TRBV5-1	16	TRBJ1-2	CASSYETPSGSDGYTF	TGCGCCAGCAGCTACGAGACGCCTTCAGGATCGGATGGCTACACCTTC
TRBD1	NA	TRBV29-1	14	TRBJ2-1	CSVVPGTGNNEQFF	TGCAGCGTTGTCCCCGGGACAGGGAACAATGAGCAGTTCTTC
NA	NA	TRBV7-8	15	TRBJ1-3	CASSSRNLPGNTIYF	TGTGCCAGCAGCTCCCGAAACCTACCTGGAAACACCATATATTTT
TRBD2	NA	TRBV30	18	TRBJ2-5	CAWSYGFFVAGVGETQYF	TGTGCCTGGAGTTATGGCTTTTTCGTAGCGGGAGTAGGGGAGACCCAGTACTTC
NA	NA	TRBV7-3	18	TRBJ2-6	CASSAIIRLQSRANVLTF	TGTGCCAGCAGCGCCATTATACGCTTACAAAGTCGGGCCAACGTCCTGACTTTC
NA	NA	TRBV2	15	TRBJ2-1	CASNGDHSSYNEQFF	TGTGCCAGCAACGGTGATCATAGCTCCTACAATGAGCAGTTCTTC
NA	NA	TRBV7-6	16	TRBJ2-2	CASSGPGGREAGELFF	TGTGCCAGCAGCGGGCCGGGGGGCCGGGAAGCCGGGGAGCTGTTTTTT
NA	NA	TRBV5-1	13	TRBJ2-7	CASSLAQDYEQYF	TGCGCCAGCAGCTTGGCACAGGACTACGAGCAGTACTTC
TRBD2	NA	TRBV7-2	17	TRBJ2-3	CASSLGPGLAGVDTQYF	TGTGCCAGCAGCTTAGGTCCGGGACTAGCGGGGGTCGATACGCAGTATTTT
TRBD2	NA	TRBV5-1	16	TRBJ2-3	CASSLLAGDSSDTQYF	TGCGCCAGCAGCCTTCTAGCGGGAGATTCTTCTGATACGCAGTATTTT
TRBD2	NA	TRBV11-2	15	TRBJ2-1	CASSYPAGVDNEQFF	TGTGCCAGCAGCTACCCAGCGGGAGTAGACAATGAGCAGTTCTTC
TRBD1	NA	TRBV6-1	13	TRBJ1-1	CASSHGQGAEAFF	TGTGCCAGCAGCCACGGACAGGGCGCTGAAGCTTTCTTT
TRBD2	NA	TRBV28	16	TRBJ2-5	CASSLFVGTRMETQYF	TGTGCCAGCAGTTTATTCGTTGGGACTAGGATGGAGACCCAGTACTTC
NA	NA	TRBV28	16	TRBJ1-5	CASGRLAGNSNQPQHF	TGTGCCAGCGGGAGGTTGGCAGGGAATAGCAATCAGCCCCAGCATTTT
NA	few	TRBV5-1	14	TRBJ2-5	CASRFPGQQETQYF	TGCGCCAGCAGATTTCCCGGACAGCAAGAGACCCAGTACTTC
TRBD1	NA	TRBV27	16	TRBJ2-1	CASRPRTGKVHNEQFF	TGTGCCAGCAGACCTCGGACAGGAAAGGTTCACAATGAGCAGTTCTTC
NA	NA	TRBV2	14	TRBJ2-7	CASSEAGFRGEQYF	TGTGCCAGCAGTGAAGCAGGCTTTAGGGGTGAGCAGTACTTC
NA	NA	TRBV29-1	14	TRBJ2-5	CSPPQNGQKETQYF	TGCAGCCCCCCCCAAAATGGACAGAAAGAGACCCAGTACTTC
NA	NA	TRBV27	15	TRBJ1-4	CASSIGRATNEKLFF	TGTGCCAGCAGCATCGGGCGGGCAACTAATGAAAAACTGTTTTTT
NA	NA	TRBV28	17	TRBJ1-5	CASSFRWAGYSNQPQHF	TGTGCCAGCAGTTTCCGTTGGGCAGGTTATAGCAATCAGCCCCAGCATTTT
NA	NA	TRBV6-1	15	TRBJ2-7	CASSEGHPMTYEQYF	TGTGCCAGCAGTGAAGGACACCCGATGACCTACGAGCAGTACTTC
TRBD1	once	TRBV19	14	TRBJ1-5	CATSPPGGYQPQHF	TGTGCCACCTCTCCCCCAGGGGGCTATCAGCCCCAGCATTTT
TRBD1	NA	TRBV7-6	16	TRBJ2-5	CASSLALPGTAGTQYF	TGTGCCAGCAGCTTAGCGCTCCCGGGGACAGCCGGGACCCAGTACTTC
TRBD1	NA	TRBV4-2	15	TRBJ2-7	CASRMDRGRFYEQYF	TGTGCCAGCAGAATGGACAGGGGGCGCTTTTACGAGCAGTACTTC
NA	NA	TRBV6-6	16	TRBJ2-3	CASSSDSSGGTDTQYF	TGTGCCAGCAGTTCGGATTCTTCGGGGGGCACAGATACGCAGTATTTT
TRBD2	NA	TRBV5-1	15	TRBJ2-3	CASSWGLPGTDTQYF	TGCGCCAGCAGCTGGGGACTACCTGGCACAGATACGCAGTATTTT
NA	NA	TRBV4-1	13	TRBJ2-1	CASKEVWWGEQFF	TGCGCCAGCAAGGAGGTGTGGTGGGGTGAGCAGTTCTTC
TRBD2	NA	TRBV7-6	18	TRBJ2-2	CASSLEAAGGPFTGELFF	TGTGCCAGCAGCTTAGAGGCAGCGGGAGGGCCGTTCACCGGGGAGCTGTTTTTT
TRBD2	NA	TRBV4-2	18	TRBJ2-7	CASSHGLAGQVGSYEQYF	TGTGCCAGCAGCCACGGACTAGCGGGACAAGTGGGCTCCTACGAGCAGTACTTC
NA	NA	TRBV6-1	15	TRBJ2-7	CASSERGSISSEQYF	TGTGCCAGCAGTGAAAGGGGGAGCATAAGCAGCGAGCAGTACTTC
TRBD1	NA	TRBV5-1	15	TRBJ2-3	CASSTETGSTDTQYF	TGCGCCAGCAGCACGGAGACAGGGTCCACAGATACGCAGTATTTT
TRBD2	NA	TRBV6-6	15	TRBJ2-3	CASSYAGVGGDTQYF	TGTGCCAGCAGTTATGCGGGAGTGGGGGGGGATACGCAGTATTTT
TRBD1	NA	TRBV11-3	15	TRBJ2-3	CASSEGQGGTDTQYF	TGTGCCAGCAGCGAGGGACAGGGGGGCACAGATACGCAGTATTTT
NA	NA	TRBV5-1	13	TRBJ2-7	CASSFLGEGEQYF	TGCGCCAGCAGCTTTTTAGGGGAAGGGGAGCAGTACTTC
NA	NA	TRBV19	14	TRBJ1-1	CASSPGRENTEAFF	TGTGCCAGTAGTCCAGGGAGGGAGAACACTGAAGCTTTCTTT
NA	few	TRBV5-4	13	TRBJ2-3	CASSSTGKDTQYF	TGTGCCAGCAGCTCTACAGGGAAAGATACGCAGTATTTT
NA	NA	TRBV5-1	13	TRBJ2-5	CASSLPSSETQYF	TGCGCCAGCAGCTTGCCGTCTTCCGAGACCCAGTACTTC
NA	NA	TRBV28	12	TRBJ2-1	CAAGILNNEQFF	TGTGCCGCAGGAATACTCAACAATGAGCAGTTCTTC
NA	NA	TRBV7-8	16	TRBJ1-4	CASSRRGLSTNEKLFF	TGTGCCAGCAGCCGGAGAGGTCTTTCAACTAATGAAAAACTGTTTTTT
NA	NA	TRBV5-1	16	TRBJ2-7	CASSLYGSGLTYEQYF	TGCGCCAGCAGCTTGTATGGTAGCGGATTGACCTACGAGCAGTACTTC
NA	NA	TRBV6-5	15	TRBJ2-7	CASSAEAGSSYEQYF	TGTGCCAGCAGCGCTGAGGCCGGGAGCTCCTACGAGCAGTACTTC
TRBD1	NA	TRBV7-2	15	TRBJ2-7	CASSRSPDRVYEQYF	TGTGCCAGCAGCCGTTCCCCGGACAGGGTGTACGAGCAGTACTTC
TRBD1	NA	TRBV7-9	14	TRBJ1-4	CASSEGQGGEKLFF	TGTGCCAGCAGTGAGGGACAGGGAGGGGAAAAACTGTTTTTT